This TCR beta chain was found in a study of shared clonotypes between healthy human individuals. Naive CD8 cells lacked CD45RO, underwent positive selection for CCR7 and left out terminally differentiated effector memory CD45RA+ cells. J was trimmed by 3 bases and V by 6 bases; bases with no gene match: 3. Germline V CDR1 and CDR2: ENHRY, SYGVKD. The CDR3 is 13 residues long. Data came from immunoSEQ multiplex PCR; TCRdb stores just in-frame clones and leaves some out. The sample has around 600,000 clones, roughly 98% seen once. The sequenced material came from naive CD8+ T cells sorted from blood. This TCR derives from a man younger than 45 in good health. The rearrangement uses TRBV10-3 and TRBJ1-2; 8 bases match TRBD1. The CDR3 region has the DNA TGTGCCATCAGAGGACAGGGAGACTATGGCTACACCTTC. Amino acid sequence: CAIRGQGDYGYTF.